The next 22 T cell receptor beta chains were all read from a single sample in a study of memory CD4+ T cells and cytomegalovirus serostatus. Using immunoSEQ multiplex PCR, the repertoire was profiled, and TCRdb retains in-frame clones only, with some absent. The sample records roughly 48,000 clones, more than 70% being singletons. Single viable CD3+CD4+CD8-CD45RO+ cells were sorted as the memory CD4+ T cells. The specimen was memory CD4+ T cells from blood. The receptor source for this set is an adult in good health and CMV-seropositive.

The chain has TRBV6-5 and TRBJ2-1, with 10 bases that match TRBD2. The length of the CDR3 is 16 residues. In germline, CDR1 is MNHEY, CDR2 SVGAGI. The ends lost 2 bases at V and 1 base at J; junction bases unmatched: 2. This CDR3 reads CASSYRTSGSYNEQFF. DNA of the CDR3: TGTGCCAGCAGTTACCGGACTAGCGGTTCCTACAATGAGCAGTTCTTC.

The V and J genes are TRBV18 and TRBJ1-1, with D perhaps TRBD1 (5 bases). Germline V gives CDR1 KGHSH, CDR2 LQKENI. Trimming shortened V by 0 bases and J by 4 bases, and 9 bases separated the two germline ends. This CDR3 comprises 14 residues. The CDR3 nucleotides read TGTGCCAGCTCACCACCGGGGGGGAGCACTGAAGCTTTCTTT. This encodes CASSPPGGSTEAFF.

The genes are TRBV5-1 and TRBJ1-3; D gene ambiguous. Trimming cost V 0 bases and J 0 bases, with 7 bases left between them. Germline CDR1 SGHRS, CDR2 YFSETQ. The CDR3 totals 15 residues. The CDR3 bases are TGCGCCAGCAGCTTGGAGGGAAGCTCTGGAAACACCATATATTTT. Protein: CASSLEGSSGNTIYF.

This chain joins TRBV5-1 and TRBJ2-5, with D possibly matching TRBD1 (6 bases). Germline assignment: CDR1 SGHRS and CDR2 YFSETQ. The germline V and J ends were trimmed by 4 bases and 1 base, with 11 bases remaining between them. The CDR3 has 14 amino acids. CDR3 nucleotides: TGCGCCAGCAGCCTCGGACAGATCCAAGAGACCCAGTACTTC. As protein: CASSLGQIQETQYF.

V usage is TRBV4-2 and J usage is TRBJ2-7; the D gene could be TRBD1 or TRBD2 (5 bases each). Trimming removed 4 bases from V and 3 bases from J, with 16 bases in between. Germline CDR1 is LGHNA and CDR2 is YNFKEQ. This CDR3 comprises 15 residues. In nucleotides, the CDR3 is TGTGCCAGCAGCCTAGTAGGGACCAACTTCTACGAGCAGTACTTC. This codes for CASSLVGTNFYEQYF.

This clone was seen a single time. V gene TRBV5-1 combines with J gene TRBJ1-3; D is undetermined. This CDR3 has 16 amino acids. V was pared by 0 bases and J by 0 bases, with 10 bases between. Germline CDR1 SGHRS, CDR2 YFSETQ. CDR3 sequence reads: CASSLEGRSSGNTIYF. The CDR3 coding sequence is TGCGCCAGCAGCTTGGAGGGCAGATCCTCTGGAAACACCATATATTTT.

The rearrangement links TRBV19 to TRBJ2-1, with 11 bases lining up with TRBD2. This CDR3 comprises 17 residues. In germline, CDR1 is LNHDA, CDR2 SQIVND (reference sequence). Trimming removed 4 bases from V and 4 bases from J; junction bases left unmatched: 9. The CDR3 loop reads CASSNFLAGGKYNEQFF. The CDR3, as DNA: TGTGCCAGTAGTAACTTCCTAGCGGGGGGAAAGTACAATGAGCAGTTCTTC.

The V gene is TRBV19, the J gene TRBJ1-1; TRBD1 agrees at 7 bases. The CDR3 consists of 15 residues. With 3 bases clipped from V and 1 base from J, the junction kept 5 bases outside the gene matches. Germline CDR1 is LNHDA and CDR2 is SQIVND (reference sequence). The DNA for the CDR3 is TGTGCCAGTAGTATGGGAAGGGACAGGAACACTGAAGCTTTCTTT. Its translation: CASSMGRDRNTEAFF. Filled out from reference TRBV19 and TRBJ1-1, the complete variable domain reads DGGITQSPKYLFRKEGQNVTLSCEQNLNHDAMYWYRQDPGQGLRLIYYSQIVNDFQKGDIAEGYSVSREKKESFPLTVTSAQKNPTAFYLCASSMGRDRNTEAFFGQGTRLTVV.

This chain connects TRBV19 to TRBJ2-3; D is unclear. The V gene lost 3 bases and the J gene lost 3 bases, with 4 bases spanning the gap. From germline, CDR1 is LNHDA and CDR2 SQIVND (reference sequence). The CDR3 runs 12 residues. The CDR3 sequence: CASSMRTDTQYF. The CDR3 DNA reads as TGTGCCAGTAGTATGAGGACAGATACGCAGTATTTT.

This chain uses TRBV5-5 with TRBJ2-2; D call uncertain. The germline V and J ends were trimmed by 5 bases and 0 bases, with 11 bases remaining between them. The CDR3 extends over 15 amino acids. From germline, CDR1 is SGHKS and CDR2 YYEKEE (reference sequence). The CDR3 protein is CASRYTETNTGELFF. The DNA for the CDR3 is TGTGCCAGCAGATACACGGAGACGAACACCGGGGAGCTGTTTTTT.

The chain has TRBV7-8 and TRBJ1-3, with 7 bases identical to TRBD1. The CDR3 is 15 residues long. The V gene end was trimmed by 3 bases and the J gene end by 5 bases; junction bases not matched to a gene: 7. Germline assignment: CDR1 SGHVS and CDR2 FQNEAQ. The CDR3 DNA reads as TGTGCCAGCAGCTTCCAGACGGGACAGAGAAACACCATATATTTT. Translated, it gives CASSFQTGQRNTIYF.

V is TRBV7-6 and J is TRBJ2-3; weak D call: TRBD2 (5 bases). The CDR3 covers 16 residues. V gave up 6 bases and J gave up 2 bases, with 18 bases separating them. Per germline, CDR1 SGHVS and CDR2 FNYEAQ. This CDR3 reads CASSFVGSLATDTQYF. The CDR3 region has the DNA TGTGCCAGCAGTTTCGTTGGGAGTCTGGCCACAGATACGCAGTATTTT.

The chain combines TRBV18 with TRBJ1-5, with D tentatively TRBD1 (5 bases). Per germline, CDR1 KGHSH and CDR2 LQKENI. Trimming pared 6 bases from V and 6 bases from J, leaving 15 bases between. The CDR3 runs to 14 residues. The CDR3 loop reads CASSPTGDGQPQHF. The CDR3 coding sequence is TGTGCCAGCTCCCCCACGGGGGATGGTCAGCCCCAGCATTTT.

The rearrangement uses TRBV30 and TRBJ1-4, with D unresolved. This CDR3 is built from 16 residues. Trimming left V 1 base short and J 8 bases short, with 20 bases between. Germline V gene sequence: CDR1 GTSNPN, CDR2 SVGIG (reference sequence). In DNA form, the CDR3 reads TGTGCCTGGAGTGAGGAGGGCCCCTTGGAGGGAGAAAAACTGTTTTTT. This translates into CAWSEEGPLEGEKLFF.

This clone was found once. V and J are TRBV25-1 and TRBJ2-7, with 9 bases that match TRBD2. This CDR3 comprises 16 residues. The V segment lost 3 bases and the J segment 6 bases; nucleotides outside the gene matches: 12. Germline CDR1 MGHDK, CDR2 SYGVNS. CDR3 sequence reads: CASSDTAGGRLTEQYF. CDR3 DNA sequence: TGTGCCAGCAGTGATACAGCGGGAGGTCGCCTTACCGAGCAGTACTTC.

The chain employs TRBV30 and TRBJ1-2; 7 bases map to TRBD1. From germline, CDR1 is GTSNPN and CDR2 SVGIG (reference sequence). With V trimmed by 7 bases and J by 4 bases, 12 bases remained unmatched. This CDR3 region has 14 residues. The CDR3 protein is CAFSWGRGIYGYTF. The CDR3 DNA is TGTGCCTTCTCCTGGGGCAGGGGGATCTATGGCTACACCTTC.

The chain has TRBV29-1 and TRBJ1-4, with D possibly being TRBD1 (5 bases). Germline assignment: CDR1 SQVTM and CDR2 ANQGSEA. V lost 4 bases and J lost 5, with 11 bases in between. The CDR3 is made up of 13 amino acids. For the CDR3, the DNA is TGCAGCGTTGGACAGAATTTAAATGAAAAACTGTTTTTT. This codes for CSVGQNLNEKLFF.

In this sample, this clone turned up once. The CDR3 spells CASSHGQSQETQYF. CDR3 bases: TGTGCCAGCAGCCACGGACAAAGCCAAGAGACCCAGTACTTC. V usage is TRBV6-1 and J usage is TRBJ2-5; perhaps TRBD1 as D (5 bases). Germline CDR1 reads MNHNS; CDR2 reads SASEGT. The CDR3 spans 14 residues. V was clipped by 6 bases and J by 1 base, with 12 bases between them.

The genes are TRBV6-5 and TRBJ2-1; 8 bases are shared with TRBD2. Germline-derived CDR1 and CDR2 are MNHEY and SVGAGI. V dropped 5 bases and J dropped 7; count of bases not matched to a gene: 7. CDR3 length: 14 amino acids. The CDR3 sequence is CASSRLALGNEQFF. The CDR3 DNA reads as TGTGCCAGCAGTCGACTAGCGTTGGGGAATGAGCAGTTCTTC.

CDR3 sequence reads: CASSPIGWGQETQYF. DNA of the CDR3: TGTGCCAGCAGCCCTATTGGGTGGGGTCAAGAGACCCAGTACTTC. The V call is TRBV6-5, the J call TRBJ2-5, with D unresolved. Deletions cut 6 bases from V and 2 bases from J, with 16 bases between. From germline, CDR1 is MNHEY and CDR2 SVGAGI. The CDR3 length is 15 residues.

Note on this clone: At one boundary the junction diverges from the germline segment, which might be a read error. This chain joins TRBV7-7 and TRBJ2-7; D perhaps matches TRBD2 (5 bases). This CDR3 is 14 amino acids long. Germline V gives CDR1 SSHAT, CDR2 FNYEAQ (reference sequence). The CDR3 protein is CASSPQRSSYEQYF. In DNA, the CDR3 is TGTGCTAGCAGCCCTCAGCGGAGCTCCTACGAGCAGTACTTC.

CDR3: CASSQHRGITNEKLFF. CDR3 nucleotides: TGCGCCAGCAGCCAACACAGGGGAATAACTAATGAAAAACTGTTTTTT. The rearrangement joins TRBV4-3 to TRBJ1-4, with 7 bases fitting TRBD1. J lost 1 base, V lost 2 bases, and 4 bases had no gene match. There are 16 residues in the CDR3. The germline V gene has CDR1 LGHNA and CDR2 YSLEER.